The rows below give T cell receptor beta chains drawn from one sample of a study of blood T cells in healthy people across ages. Using its own MiXCR run on the 5' RACE reads, TCRdb lists one record per CDR3 protein. The repertoire includes around 710,000 distinct CDR3 sequences, about 42% of them detected once, and roughly 20% sits in the top ten. Material: blood. These receptors were collected from a woman aged 60-75 years in good health. CDR3s include the opening cysteine and the closing phenylalanine or tryptophan. Fields, in order: clone size, V gene, D gene, J gene, CDR3 protein, CDR3 DNA. The D gene is left open where the match is weak. Clone size appears in some rows only: once, few, many, or a class for an expanded clone.

>few|TRBV5-1|TRBD1|TRBJ2-1
CASSPGQGGINEQFF
TGCGCCAGCAGCCCGGGACAGGGCGGTATCAATGAGCAGTTCTTC
>NA|TRBV4-3|TRBD2|TRBJ2-7
CPSSQVTLSGLSDEQYF
TGCCCCAGCAGCCAAGTAACACTTAGCGGGCTTTCAGACGAGCAGTACTTC
>NA|TRBV9|NA|TRBJ1-1
CASSVAGGQRTEAFF
TGTGCCAGCAGCGTAGCTGGGGGCCAGCGGACTGAAGCTTTCTTT
>few|TRBV20-1|NA|TRBJ2-3
CSARESGWSSDTQYF
TGCAGTGCTAGAGAGAGCGGGTGGTCGTCAGATACGCAGTATTTT
>few|TRBV29-1|NA|TRBJ2-5
CSVGINKDSEQYF
TGCAGCGTTGGCATCAACAAGGACTCTGAGCAGTACTTC
>many|TRBV7-9|TRBD1|TRBJ2-3
CASSPHRGRDTQYF
TGTGCCAGCAGCCCCCACAGGGGGCGGGATACGCAGTATTTT
>NA|TRBV20-1|NA|TRBJ1-6
CSASPHSSTDSPLHF
TGCAGTGCTAGTCCCCATTCGTCTACCGATTCACCCCTCCACTTT
>NA|TRBV6-2/TRBV6-3|TRBD1|TRBJ1-2
CASTRGTGRGYGYTF
TGTGCCAGCACCCGAGGGACAGGGCGAGGCTATGGCTACACCTTC
>NA|TRBV4-2|TRBD2|TRBJ2-1
CASSQGSGNEQFF
TGTGCCAGCAGCCAGGGTAGCGGGAATGAGCAGTTCTTC
>few|TRBV7-3|TRBD2|TRBJ2-1
CASSPWAGGDNEQFF
TGTGCCAGCAGCCCATGGGCGGGGGGGGACAATGAGCAGTTCTTC
>NA|TRBV10-3|NA|TRBJ2-3
CAISPRATDTQYF
TGTGCCATCAGCCCGCGGGCCACAGATACGCAGTATTTT